The 17 T cell receptor beta chains in this list originate from one sample, sequenced in a study of CD8 T cells in Susac syndrome. The RNA, about 0.5 to 1 ug, was put through reverse transcription using random hexamers. Each CDR3 protein gets one entry after TCRdb re-called the immunoSEQ multiplex PCR reads with MiXCR. The repertoire holds 150,000 to 200,000 distinct CDR3 sequences, with around 94% as singletons. The sequencing input was CD4+ T cells from PBMCs. The receptors shown here come from a human donor with multiple sclerosis.

The V call is TRBV18, the J call TRBJ1-3; D is perhaps TRBD1 (5 bases). The CDR3 length is 14 residues. Germline values: CDR1 KGHSH, CDR2 LQKENI. V gave up 4 bases and J gave up 2 bases, with 9 bases separating them. The CDR3 nucleotides are TGTGCCAGCTCACTCGGGACGGCTGGAAACACCATATATTTT. Amino acid sequence: CASSLGTAGNTIYF.

DNA for the CDR3: TGTGCCAGTAGCCCGGGACAGATCAATCAGCCCCAGCATTTT. Amino acid sequence: CASSPGQINQPQHF. The chain links TRBV19 to TRBJ1-5; 7 bases are shared with TRBD1. The junction had 5 bases not matched to a gene; V was cut back by 6 bases and J by 3 bases. The CDR3 is made up of 14 amino acids. Germline V gives CDR1 LNHDA, CDR2 SQIVND (reference sequence).

The sample holds a few counts of this clonotype. The rearrangement joins TRBV6-5 to TRBJ2-7; 10 bases map to TRBD2. Germline-derived CDR1 and CDR2 are MNHEY and SVGAGI. The CDR3 contains 13 residues. V was clipped by 7 bases and J by 6 bases; unmatched bases: 6. The DNA for the CDR3 is TGTGCCAGCAAGAAGCGGGAGGGGCGCGAGCAGTACTTC. It codes for CASKKREGREQYF.

This clonotype was seen once. The rearrangement links TRBV29-1 to TRBJ2-1; 8 nucleotides line up with TRBD2. Per germline, CDR1 SQVTM and CDR2 ANQGSEA. This CDR3 comprises 15 residues. V lost 6 bases and J lost 0; bases outside the gene matches: 7. CDR3 DNA sequence: TGCAGCGTCCCGGGAGGGTCGATCTCCTACAATGAGCAGTTCTTC. Its translation is CSVPGGSISYNEQFF.

J is TRBJ2-5 and V is TRBV9; 9 bases are shared with TRBD2. V lost 2 bases, J lost 2 bases, and 4 bases stayed unmatched. This CDR3 spans 15 amino acids. In germline, CDR1 is SGDLS, CDR2 YYNGEE. CDR3 nucleotides: TGTGCCAGCAGCGTCGGCGGGAGGGTACAAGAGACCCAGTACTTC. It yields the protein CASSVGGRVQETQYF.

V gene TRBV28 combines with J gene TRBJ1-5; tentatively, D is TRBD1 (5 bases). Deletions cut 6 bases from V and 5 bases from J, with 11 bases between. Germline V gives CDR1 MDHEN, CDR2 SYDVKM. CDR3 length: 13 amino acids. CDR3 in DNA: TGTGCCAGCAGCCCCAGGGCCCATCAGCCCCAGCATTTT. It codes for CASSPRAHQPQHF.

This rearrangement joins TRBV7-8 to TRBJ2-2, with TRBD2 matching 8 bases. Germline V lookup: CDR1 SGHVS, CDR2 FQNEAQ. Trimming removed 10 bases from V and 4 bases from J; junction bases left unmatched: 11. This CDR3 comprises 15 residues. The CDR3 region has the DNA TGTGCCACGCTTCCTAGCGGGCATTCCACCGGGGAGCTGTTTTTT. Protein product: CATLPSGHSTGELFF.

The J gene is TRBJ2-3, the V gene TRBV5-1; D gene unclear. The germline V gene has CDR1 SGHRS and CDR2 YFSETQ. Trimming pared 3 bases from V and 0 bases from J, leaving 8 bases between. This CDR3 is 14 amino acids long. The CDR3 DNA reads TGCGCCAGCAGCTCCACCGCTAGCACAGATACGCAGTATTTT. Its translation: CASSSTASTDTQYF.

This chain connects TRBV28 to TRBJ1-2; a weak D match, TRBD1 (5 bases). The germline V gene has CDR1 MDHEN and CDR2 SYDVKM. The CDR3 spans 14 residues. Trimming pared 6 bases from V and 5 bases from J, leaving 16 bases between. The CDR3 region is CASRTGGGEYGYTF. For the CDR3, the DNA is TGTGCCAGCAGAACAGGTGGGGGGGAATATGGCTACACCTTC.

The CDR3 sequence is CASSLVAGRLVSYEQYF. CDR3 in DNA: TGTGCCAGCAGCTTAGTGGCAGGGCGGCTAGTGAGCTACGAGCAGTACTTC. The V and J genes are TRBV11-2 and TRBJ2-7, with a possible D match to TRBD1 (5 bases). Germline-derived CDR1 and CDR2 are SGHAT and FQNNGV. The CDR3 totals 17 residues. V lost 1 base, J lost 3 bases, and 19 bases lay in between.

The V call is TRBV4-3, the J call TRBJ1-4; TRBD1 might be the D (5 bases). The CDR3 is made up of 14 amino acids. Germline loops: CDR1 LGHNA, CDR2 YSLEER. V was cut by 4 bases and J by 5 bases, with 11 bases left in between. The CDR3 sequence is CASSRSTVNEKLFF. CDR3 in DNA: TGCGCCAGCAGCCGATCGACAGTAAATGAAAAACTGTTTTTT.

The rearrangement joins TRBV29-1 to TRBJ2-3; D remains unclear. Germline V gene lookup returns CDR1 SQVTM and CDR2 ANQGSEA. This CDR3 has 12 amino acids. V was clipped by 6 bases and J by 4 bases, with 11 bases between them. The CDR3 bases are TGCAGCGTGGAACAGCCCGCAGATACGCAGTATTTT. Amino acid sequence: CSVEQPADTQYF.

The chain recombines TRBV30 with TRBJ2-7; TRBD2 matches at 9 bases. With 8 bases clipped from V and 5 bases from J, the junction kept 13 bases outside the gene matches. This CDR3 has 14 residues. Germline V lookup: CDR1 GTSNPN, CDR2 SVGIG (reference sequence). CDR3 region: CASHGGRAQDEQYF. The CDR3 bases are TGTGCCAGCCATGGCGGGAGGGCCCAGGACGAGCAGTACTTC.

The table lists this clonotype with a few counts. This chain joins TRBV7-3 and TRBJ2-7, with 8 bases lining up with TRBD2. The CDR3 covers 14 residues. With V trimmed by 2 bases and J by 6 bases, 6 bases remained unmatched. Germline V gives CDR1 SGHTA, CDR2 FQGTGA. DNA of the CDR3: TGTGCCAGCAGCTTAGATCCGGCGGGAGGCGAGCAGTACTTC. Translation: CASSLDPAGGEQYF.

V usage is TRBV30 and J usage is TRBJ2-3, with D tentatively TRBD1 (5 bases). Looked up from germline, CDR1 is GTSNPN and CDR2 is SVGIG (reference sequence). The CDR3 spans 15 residues. V was trimmed by 0 bases and J by 3 bases, leaving 13 bases between them. The CDR3 sequence: CAWSVQVVRTDTQYF. CDR3 nucleotides: TGTGCCTGGAGTGTACAGGTAGTGAGGACAGATACGCAGTATTTT.

This clonotype was observed a few times. This sequence joins TRBV27 and TRBJ1-2, with D possibly being TRBD1 (6 bases). Germline CDR1 is MNHEY and CDR2 is SMNVEV (reference sequence). The CDR3 spans 13 residues. V was clipped by 5 bases and J by 3 bases, with 10 bases between them. The CDR3 coding sequence is TGTGCCAGCAGTCAGGGGTTGGACTATGGCTACACCTTC. Translating gives CASSQGLDYGYTF.

The V gene is TRBV29-1, the J gene TRBJ2-3, with D possibly TRBD2 on 6 matching bases. Trimming took off 6 bases at V and 6 bases at J, with 22 bases between the two ends. Per germline, CDR1 SQVTM and CDR2 ANQGSEA. The CDR3 extends over 15 amino acids. The CDR3 protein is CSVNGGKTEGDTQYF. For the CDR3, the DNA is TGCAGCGTGAACGGGGGAAAGACTGAGGGGGATACGCAGTATTTT.